This T cell receptor beta chain came from a study of shared clonotypes between healthy human individuals. The V segment lost 4 bases and the J segment 11 bases; nucleotides outside the gene matches: 14. The germline CDR1 and CDR2 sequences are GTSNPN and SVGIG (reference sequence). The CDR3 has 14 residues. Whole-study findings and limits: Only blood was sampled; tissue repertoires likely differ.

Measured with immunoSEQ multiplex PCR; TCRdb has only the in-frame clones, and not every one. This table has fewer than 3 million clones, approximately 90% appearing once. Regarding this clone: As yet, its antigen is unknown.

This chain connects TRBV30 to TRBJ1-1; TRBD1 matches at 9 bases. The specimen sequenced was naive CD4+ T cells from PBMCs. Stated subset: CD45RA+ positively selected. The sequence was collected from a man younger than 35 in good health. Some clones in this sample may be carry-over from other donors' samples. Written as DNA, the CDR3 is TGTGCCTGGACTCCGGACAGGGGAATTTCTACGGCTTTCTTT. Translation gives CAWTPDRGISTAFF. The whole variable domain, filled in from reference TRBV30 and TRBJ1-1, reads SQTIHQWPATLVQPVGSPLSLECTVEGTSNPNLYWYRQAAGRGLQLLFYSVGIGQISSEVPQNLSASRPQDRQFILSSKKLLLSDSGFYLCAWTPDRGISTAFFGQGTRLTVV.